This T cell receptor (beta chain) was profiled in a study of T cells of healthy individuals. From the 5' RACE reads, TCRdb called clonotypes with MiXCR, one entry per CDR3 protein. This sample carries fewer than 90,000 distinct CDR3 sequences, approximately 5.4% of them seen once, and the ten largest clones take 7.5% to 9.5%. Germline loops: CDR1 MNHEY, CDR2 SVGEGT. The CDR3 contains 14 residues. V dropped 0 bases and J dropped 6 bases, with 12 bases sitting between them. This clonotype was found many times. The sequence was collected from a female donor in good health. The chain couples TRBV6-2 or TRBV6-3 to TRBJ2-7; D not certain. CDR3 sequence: CASSYSGPLGEQYF. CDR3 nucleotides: TGTGCCAGCAGTTACTCCGGACCTCTGGGCGAGCAGTACTTC.